The subject of this entry is one TCR beta chain. This clonotype was counted at least ten times. No cognate antigen has been identified for it. No qualities accompany the bases; no much larger clone lies one base away. This sample was taken from a study of identical twins listed by TCRdb under 2016. In terms of the full investigation: TCR alpha and beta repertoires from monozygotic twins, unrelated adults of various ages and cord blood were deep-sequenced to test whether fetal clonotypes persist. To rule out contamination, replicate twin experiments were performed at different times with different library preparation protocols.

The library was built by means of 5' RACE. The sample was run on an Illumina HiSeq 2000. Template switching added a universal primer binding site, and the final cDNA carried a unique molecular identifier that allowed TCR cDNA molecules to be counted accurately. First-strand cDNA for TCR alpha and beta chains was synthesized from specific primers in the conserved constant-segment region. To control for contamination, each cDNA library was double barcoded with a SMART-Mk sample barcode plus Illumina barcodes. TruSeq adapter sequences along with Illumina sample barcodes were introduced in two successive PCR steps. Sequencing of the TCR alpha and beta cDNA libraries was done on the Illumina HiSeq platform using custom primers. The authors' analysis ran thus. MiGEC was used to process raw reads and extract unique molecular identifiers, and MiXCR was used to find CDR3 positions. For each individual, recombination models were inferred using an EM algorithm with the repgenHMM and IGoR tools. The analysis of shared clonotypes was done with the tcR package in R, with sharing normalized by the product of cloneset sizes. Out-of-frame nonproductive sequences were analyzed to study raw recombination free of thymic and clonal selection effects. Starting from the raw public reads, TCRdb applied fastp trimming at Q25, assembled clones with MiXCR and retained in-frame beta chains. Identical CDR3 proteins give one entry, which carries the most common genes and DNA. TCRdb's processing, not the study's, gives the V and J calls here. Within this sample are approximately 300,000 distinct CDR3 sequences, with roughly 9% of them counted one time only. The top ten constitute about 7.1% of the sample.

The study at large found these results: Recombination models systematically underestimated out-of-frame TCR alpha sharing in monozygotic twins but agreed with sharing between unrelated individuals. Fewer insertions were carried by abundant cord blood beta clonotypes, a similar but weaker trend appeared in young adult naive repertoires, and no such trend appeared in memory repertoires. Out-of-frame TCR alpha sequences shared between twins showed an excess of low generation-probability sequences compared with coincidental sharing between unrelated individuals. In beta out-of-frame sequences, excess twin sharing was weaker, because having fewer shared sequences lowered the signal-to-noise ratio. Zero-insertion analyses could be partly confounded by invariant T cells such as MAIT and iNKT, although diverse VJ usage argued against such confounding for most clonotypes. Because the same donors could not be followed over many years, the conclusions depended on cross-sectional statistical analysis.

V was cut back by 5 bases and J by 0 bases, leaving a gap of 14 bases between them. The CDR3 starts with the cysteine, ends with the phenylalanine, and has 15 residues. Here the CDR3 DNA is all that survives: 45 bases in frame from base 1. For CDR1 and CDR2, the germline V gene lists MGHDK and SYGVNS. Every donor in the study was a healthy Caucasian. The twin cohort consisted of three pairs of female monozygotic twins, all aged roughly 18 to 29 years. Positive isolation kits from Invitrogen were used to isolate the CD4+ and CD8+ T cell populations. These data were likewise used in another study, on yellow fever vaccine responses in identical twins. Drawing on the second study: The T cell response to vaccination in identical twins was reported by the authors to appear partly convergent and partly personalized. Focusing on identical twins, the study followed the T cell clones that responded to the vaccine, and did so with precision.

Rearrangement joined TRBV25-1 to TRBJ2-7; possibly the D gene is TRBD2, per 6 matching bases. Material for sequencing was CD8+ T cells sorted from blood. This receptor was obtained from a woman younger than 30 in good health. At the DNA level, the sequence is TGTGCCAGCAGTTTACGGGGGACGGGCTCCTACGAGCAGTACTTC. This gives the protein CASSLRGTGSYEQYF.